These 26 T cell receptor beta chains share one sample of origin, sequenced in a study of T cells in Graves' hyperthyroidism and ophthalmopathy. Using RNA transcripts as the source, TCR beta CDR3 regions were amplified. With the HTBI primer set, the TCR CDR3 went through a first round of RT-PCR. TCRdb redid the calling of the multiplex PCR reads with MiXCR, one entry per CDR3 protein. Of around 800,000 distinct CDR3 sequences in the sample, 35% to 40% are singletons; the top ten hold 7.5% to 9.5%. Sequenced: blood. Source of these receptors: a man younger than 35 with Graves' hyperthyroidism.

CDR3 in amino acids: CATSRDTYEQYF. CDR3 coding DNA: TGTGCCACCAGCAGGGACACCTACGAGCAGTACTTC. This chain uses TRBV15 with TRBJ2-7; maybe TRBD1 (5 bases). CDR3 length: 12 residues. The ends were cut back, 3 bases at V and 2 bases at J, with 5 bases in the middle. Per the germline V gene, CDR1 is LNHNV and CDR2 is YYDKDF (reference sequence).

The gene calls are TRBV29-1 and TRBJ1-2, with D uncertain. V dropped 4 bases and J dropped 8 bases, with 11 bases sitting between them. The CDR3 sequence is 11 residues long. Germline CDR1 reads SQVTM; CDR2 reads ANQGSEA. The CDR3, as DNA: TGCAGCGTTGGGAGGGCCCTCGGCTACACCTTC. Its protein is CSVGRALGYTF.

The rearrangement uses TRBV2 and TRBJ2-5; perhaps TRBD2 as D (5 bases). This CDR3 comprises 12 residues. Germline V gene data show CDR1 as SNHLY and CDR2 as FYNNEI. V was trimmed by 11 bases and J by 3 bases, leaving 13 bases between them. The CDR3 region has the DNA TGTGCCCCGGAGACTATAAAAGAGACCCAGTACTTC. This codes for CAPETIKETQYF.

The chain links TRBV7-2 to TRBJ1-2; possible D gene TRBD1, 6 bases. V was clipped by 4 bases and J by 4 bases, with 10 bases between them. Germline CDR1 SGHTA, CDR2 FQGNSA. This CDR3 contains 13 residues. CDR3 in amino acids: CASSWPDSYGYTF. The CDR3 nucleotides read TGTGCCAGCAGCTGGCCGGACAGCTATGGCTACACCTTC. Looking up the rest from reference TRBV7-2 and TRBJ1-2 gives the full variable domain: GAGVSQSPSNKVTEKGKDVELRCDPISGHTALYWYRQSLGQGLEFLIYFQGNSAPDKSGLPSDRFSAERTGGSVSTLTIQRTQQEDSAVYLCASSWPDSYGYTFGSGTRLTVV.

With respect to this clonotype: A much larger clonotype is one base distant, so this may be a read error. The chain links TRBV7-2 to TRBJ2-6; D perhaps matches TRBD1 (6 bases). Germline assignment: CDR1 SGHTA and CDR2 FQGNSA. The CDR3 spans 18 residues. The V end was cut by 2 bases, the J end by 0 bases, with 14 bases between. CDR3 DNA sequence: TGTGCCAGCAGCTTACTCCTAAGGGGGAGCTCTGGGGCCAACGTCCTGACTTTC. This translates into CASSLLLRGSSGANVLTF.

The table lists this clonotype with many counts. The genes are TRBV7-3 and TRBJ1-2, with D unclear. CDR3 size: 15 residues. CDR1 is SGHTA, CDR2 FQGTGA, per germline. V was trimmed by 4 bases and J by 4 bases, leaving 16 bases between them. This CDR3 reads CASSYFGRKGYGYTF. The CDR3 region has the DNA TGTGCCAGCAGCTACTTTGGACGGAAAGGCTATGGCTACACCTTC.

The genes are TRBV6-5 and TRBJ1-2; TRBD1 matches 7 bases. The CDR3 has 14 amino acids. Germline CDR1 and CDR2: MNHEY and SVGAGI. V was clipped by 5 bases and J by 7 bases; unmatched bases: 10. This chain's CDR3 is CASSPKTGAAGYTF. DNA of the CDR3: TGTGCCAGCAGTCCGAAAACAGGGGCTGCTGGCTACACCTTC.

In this sample, this clonotype turned up many times. The gene calls are TRBV25-1 and TRBJ2-7; TRBD1 matches 7 bases. The trim removed 3 bases at V and 5 bases at J, leaving 16 bases unmatched. Germline-derived CDR1 and CDR2 are MGHDK and SYGVNS. The CDR3 consists of 17 residues. The CDR3 sequence: CASSELLGTDRVNEQYF. As DNA, the CDR3 is TGTGCCAGCAGTGAGCTACTCGGGACAGATCGAGTCAACGAGCAGTACTTC.

The chain recombines TRBV2 with TRBJ1-5; D possibly corresponds to TRBD1 (6 bases). Germline CDR1 is SNHLY and CDR2 is FYNNEI. The CDR3 loop spans 13 amino acids. V shed 7 bases and J shed 5 bases, with 12 bases lying between them. CDR3 nucleotides: TGTGCCAGCAACGAAGGGGGAGATCAGCCCCAGCATTTT. This codes for CASNEGGDQPQHF. Full variable domain (remainder filled in from reference TRBV2 and TRBJ1-5): EPEVTQTPSHQVTQMGQEVILRCVPISNHLYFYWYRQILGQKVEFLVSFYNNEISEKSEIFDDQFSVERPDGSNFTLKIRSTKLEDSAMYFCASNEGGDQPQHFGDGTRLSIL.

This clonotype appeared many times. The chain links TRBV24-1 to TRBJ2-2; D unclear. The germline CDR1 and CDR2 sequences are KGHDR and SFDVKD. The CDR3 has 16 residues. Between the trimmed V and J ends, which lost 5 bases and 1 base, there was a span of 13 bases. Here the CDR3 DNA reads TGTGCCACCAGTGGAAGCAGGTTTCGGAACACCGGGGAGCTGTTTTTT. Residues: CATSGSRFRNTGELFF.

This clonotype has at least ten counts. This chain joins TRBV10-3 and TRBJ2-7; 7 nucleotides line up with TRBD1. V lost 6 bases and J lost 3; bases outside the gene matches: 5. Looked up from germline, CDR1 is ENHRY and CDR2 is SYGVKD. The CDR3 consists of 13 residues. The CDR3 DNA is TGTGCCATCAGGAACAGGGGTGGCTACGAGCAGTACTTC. The encoded protein is CAIRNRGGYEQYF.

The sample holds a few counts of this clonotype. The chain is built from TRBV9 and TRBJ2-7; TRBD2 might be the D (6 bases). This CDR3 comprises 12 residues. V was cut by 0 bases and J by 10 bases, with 11 bases left in between. The germline gives CDR1 SGDLS, CDR2 YYNGEE. The CDR3: CASSVGGGLQYF. Written as DNA, the CDR3 is TGTGCCAGCAGCGTAGGAGGAGGGTTACAGTACTTC.

Remarks on this clonotype: At one boundary the junction diverges from the germline segment, which might be a read error. The chain combines TRBV19 with TRBJ1-1, with D unresolved. The CDR3 loop spans 12 amino acids. Germline CDR1 and CDR2: LNHDA and SQIVND (reference sequence). The CDR3: CASSMENTEASF. The CDR3 coding sequence is TGTGCCAGTAGTATGGAGAACACTGAAGCTTCCTTT.

This clonotype was seen only once. The gene calls are TRBV10-3 and TRBJ2-7; TRBD2 agrees at 12 bases. After removal of 10 bases from V and 0 bases from J, the junction contained 7 bases not matched to a gene. The CDR3 runs to 15 residues. The germline V gene encodes CDR1 ENHRY and CDR2 SYGVKD. The DNA for the CDR3 is TGTGCCAGCACCTCGGGACTAGCGGGCTCCTACGAGCAGTACTTC. It encodes CASTSGLAGSYEQYF.

This clonotype showed up just a few times. This rearrangement joins TRBV6-5 to TRBJ2-7; TRBD1 matches at 11 bases. V dropped 0 bases and J dropped 5; count of bases not matched to a gene: 3. Germline V gene lookup returns CDR1 MNHEY and CDR2 SVGAGI. The CDR3 covers 15 residues. For the CDR3, the DNA is TGTGCCAGCAGTTACTCGAGGACAGGGGGCAACGAGCAGTACTTC. It is translated as CASSYSRTGGNEQYF.

The chain employs TRBV19 and TRBJ1-5; 8 bases match TRBD1. The length of the CDR3 is 16 residues. The junction had 9 bases not matched to a gene; V was cut back by 5 bases and J by 3 bases. Germline values: CDR1 LNHDA, CDR2 SQIVND (reference sequence). CDR3 coding DNA: TGTGCCAGTAGTGTACACGGACAGGGCCTCAATCAGCCCCAGCATTTT. This sequence encodes CASSVHGQGLNQPQHF.

The chain joins TRBV19 to TRBJ1-1; D is uncertain. Germline CDR1 and CDR2: LNHDA and SQIVND (reference sequence). Trimming cost V 10 bases and J 3 bases, with 12 bases left between them. This CDR3 has 12 amino acids. The CDR3 DNA is TGTGCCACTAAAGAGGCGGACACTGAAGCTTTCTTT. It codes for CATKEADTEAFF.

V gene TRBV28 combines with J gene TRBJ2-7; unclear D gene. Trimming took 3 bases from V and 6 from J, leaving 9 bases between them. In germline, CDR1 is MDHEN, CDR2 SYDVKM. The CDR3 is made up of 12 amino acids. The CDR3 sequence is CASSFVLGEQYF. The CDR3 DNA reads TGTGCCAGCAGTTTCGTTTTAGGCGAGCAGTACTTC.

The rearrangement uses TRBV29-1 and TRBJ2-2; D remains ambiguous. Between the trimmed V and J ends, which lost 7 bases and 5 bases, there was a span of 17 bases. The CDR3 length is 14 residues. CDR1 is SQVTM and CDR2 is ANQGSEA in the germline V gene. As DNA, the CDR3 is TGCAGCGATGAGGCGCGAGGAAGTACCGGGGAGCTGTTTTTT. It is translated as CSDEARGSTGELFF.

This chain uses TRBV5-6 with TRBJ1-1; 8 positions agree with TRBD1. The CDR3 runs to 14 residues. The V segment lost 2 bases and the J segment 3 bases; nucleotides outside the gene matches: 3. Germline loops: CDR1 SGHDT, CDR2 YYEEEE. CDR3: CASSFLDRDTEAFF. CDR3 nucleotides: TGTGCCAGCAGCTTTCTGGACAGGGACACTGAAGCTTTCTTT.

In the case of this clonotype: This may stem from a read error, because a much larger clone lies one nucleotide away. This chain links TRBV29-1 with TRBJ2-7; D might be TRBD2 (5 bases). Germline values: CDR1 SQVTM, CDR2 ANQGSEA. The CDR3 runs 13 residues. The CDR3 sequence: CSVEGSGDYGQYF. The DNA for the CDR3 is TGCAGCGTTGAAGGATCAGGCGACTACGGGCAGTACTTC.

At least ten counts were recorded for this clonotype. V gene TRBV29-1 combines with J gene TRBJ1-1; D perhaps matches TRBD1 (6 bases). Deletions cut 0 bases from V and 10 bases from J, with 18 bases between. The CDR3 is made up of 14 amino acids. Germline assignment: CDR1 SQVTM and CDR2 ANQGSEA. The CDR3 here is CSVEERGAGRSAFF. CDR3 coding DNA: TGCAGCGTTGAAGAAAGGGGGGCAGGGCGGTCAGCTTTCTTT. The variable domain in full, with the rest retrieved from reference TRBV29-1 and TRBJ1-1, is SAVISQKPSRDICQRGTSLTIQCQVDSQVTMMFWYRQQPGQSLTLIATANQGSEATYESGFVIDKFPISRPNLTFSTLTVSNMSPEDSSIYLCSVEERGAGRSAFFGQGTRLTVV.

The chain carries TRBV29-1 and TRBJ1-2; TRBD1 is a possible D gene (6 bases). Deletions cut 8 bases from V and 5 bases from J, with 21 bases between. The CDR3 contains 14 residues. Germline CDR1 SQVTM, CDR2 ANQGSEA. The CDR3 DNA follows: TGCAGCAGTTTAAGGGGCAGGGGCCGTTATGGCTACACCTTC. The encoded protein is CSSLRGRGRYGYTF.

The rearrangement uses TRBV7-3 and TRBJ1-1; a weak D match, TRBD1 (5 bases). Looked up from germline, CDR1 is SGHTA and CDR2 is FQGTGA. V shed 0 bases and J shed 2 bases, with 10 bases lying between them. The CDR3 runs to 15 residues. The CDR3 reads CASSLTAGQNTEAFF. The CDR3 bases are TGTGCCAGCAGCTTAACCGCAGGGCAAAACACTGAAGCTTTCTTT. Together with reference TRBV7-3 and TRBJ1-1, the CDR3 gives the full variable domain: GAGVSQTPSNKVTEKGKYVELRCDPISGHTALYWYRQSLGQGPEFLIYFQGTGAADDSGLPNDRFFAVRPEGSVSTLKIQRTERGDSAVYLCASSLTAGQNTEAFFGQGTRLTVV.

This clonotype was picked up a small number of times. This chain connects TRBV7-2 to TRBJ2-7; 7 positions agree with TRBD2. Looked up from germline, CDR1 is SGHTA and CDR2 is FQGNSA. With V trimmed by 2 bases and J by 1 base, 5 bases remained unmatched. The CDR3 is 15 residues long. The CDR3 region has the DNA TGTGCCAGCAGCTTAAATACCGGGGGGTCCTACGAGCAGTACTTC. This sequence encodes CASSLNTGGSYEQYF.

This clonotype was detected a few times. The V and J genes are TRBV9 and TRBJ2-7, with unresolved D. The germline gives CDR1 SGDLS, CDR2 YYNGEE. The V end lost 0 bases, the J end lost 7 bases, and 11 bases lay between the germline ends. The CDR3 length is 13 residues. The CDR3 sequence: CASSVDLGLEQYF. In DNA, the CDR3 is TGTGCCAGCAGCGTAGATTTAGGGCTGGAGCAGTACTTC.